Shown below are 15 T cell receptor beta chains from a single sample sequenced in a study of identical twins. TCRdb redid the calling of the 5' RACE reads with MiXCR, one entry per CDR3 protein. The sample yields approximately 600,000 distinct CDR3 sequences, around 7.4% seen once. In addition, the sample was reused for a study of yellow fever vaccine responses in identical twins.

Sequencing input: PBMCs. The receptors originated from a woman aged 18 to 35 in good health.

The CDR3: CASSIRGHELFF. The CDR3 bases are TGTGCCAGTAGTATTCGTGGACACGAGCTGTTTTTT. The rearrangement joins TRBV19 to TRBJ2-2; D possibly corresponds to TRBD1 (5 bases). V was trimmed by 3 bases and J by 11 bases, leaving 10 bases between them. The germline gives CDR1 LNHDA, CDR2 SQIVND (reference sequence). The CDR3 has 12 amino acids.

The V gene is TRBV2, the J gene TRBJ2-4; 7 bases map to TRBD1. V was clipped by 5 bases and J by 3 bases; unmatched bases: 7. CDR1 is SNHLY and CDR2 is FYNNEI in the germline V gene. The CDR3 runs 15 residues. CDR3 nucleotides: TGTGCCAGCAGTTACCAGGGGGTCGGCAAAAACATTCAGTACTTC. Residues: CASSYQGVGKNIQYF.

V is TRBV28 and J is TRBJ2-7; 10 nucleotides line up with TRBD2. Trimming took 6 bases from V and 0 from J; bases not matched to a gene: 20. The CDR3 has 20 amino acids. Per the germline V gene, CDR1 is MDHEN and CDR2 is SYDVKM. This CDR3 reads CASRSLSTGSGRHSSYEQYF. In nucleotides, the CDR3 is TGTGCCAGCAGATCCCTCAGCACCGGTAGCGGGAGGCACAGCTCCTACGAGCAGTACTTC.

This clonotype has at least ten counts. The chain joins TRBV7-9 to TRBJ1-3, with 7 bases lining up with TRBD1. This CDR3 is built from 13 residues. In germline, CDR1 is SEHNR, CDR2 FQNEAQ (reference sequence). DNA of the CDR3: TGTGCAATCACGGGACAGAGCGAGGGCACCATATATTTT. It is translated as CAITGQSEGTIYF.

The genes are TRBV29-1 and TRBJ2-3; D not certain. The CDR3 runs to 12 residues. Trimming took 3 bases from V and 0 from J, leaving 4 bases between them. Per the germline V gene, CDR1 is SQVTM and CDR2 is ANQGSEA. CDR3 DNA: TGCAGCGTTGAGAGTAGCACAGATACGCAGTATTTT. Translated: CSVESSTDTQYF.

This clonotype occurred many times. The chain links TRBV9 to TRBJ2-2; D is perhaps TRBD2 (5 bases). The V gene lost 0 bases and the J gene lost 2 bases, with 11 bases spanning the gap. CDR1 and CDR2 (germline): SGDLS, YYNGEE. CDR3 size: 16 residues. CDR3: CASSVERLTNTGELFF. The CDR3 coding sequence is TGTGCCAGCAGCGTAGAGCGGCTAACCAACACCGGGGAGCTGTTTTTT.

The V call is TRBV28, the J call TRBJ2-1; tentatively, D is TRBD2 (6 bases). Trimming left V 3 bases short and J 7 bases short, with 16 bases between. There are 15 residues in the CDR3. The V gene's germline CDR1 is MDHEN and CDR2 SYDVKM. The CDR3 region has the DNA TGTGCCAGCAGTTTTTTTGTCGGGAGTGGTAATGAGCAGTTCTTC. It translates to CASSFFVGSGNEQFF.

This clonotype was seen a handful of times. The rearrangement uses TRBV10-2 and TRBJ2-5; 10 bases are shared with TRBD2. The CDR3 totals 13 residues. Germline V gene sequence: CDR1 WSHSY, CDR2 SAAADI. The V gene end was trimmed by 10 bases and the J gene end by 5 bases; junction bases not matched to a gene: 7. Here the CDR3 reads CATGLADGETQYF. CDR3 DNA: TGCGCCACCGGACTAGCGGACGGGGAGACCCAGTACTTC.

This clonotype has ten or more counts. The chain carries TRBV7-2 and TRBJ1-1; maybe TRBD1 (5 bases). This CDR3 comprises 15 residues. Trimming removed 4 bases at V and 3 bases at J, with 15 bases between. Germline values: CDR1 SGHTA, CDR2 FQGNSA. The CDR3 region has the DNA TGTGCCAGCAGCTCAAGTCCTCAGGGTTACACTGAAGCTTTCTTT. Protein product: CASSSSPQGYTEAFF.

Only a few counts were recorded for this clonotype. This chain links TRBV12-3 or TRBV12-4 with TRBJ2-7; TRBD1 matches at 9 bases. With 4 bases clipped from V and 3 bases from J, the junction kept 10 bases outside the gene matches. This CDR3 region has 16 residues. In DNA, the CDR3 is TGTGCCAGCAGTTCGGACAGGGGACGAGTGCGCTACGAGCAGTACTTC. It yields the protein CASSSDRGRVRYEQYF.

This clonotype was found many times. This chain connects TRBV12-3 or TRBV12-4 to TRBJ2-4; D ambiguous. This CDR3 is 16 amino acids long. V lost 2 bases, J lost 0 bases, and 11 bases lay in between. The CDR3 spells CASSLFAARAKNIQYF. CDR3 DNA: TGTGCCAGCAGTTTATTTGCGGCGAGAGCCAAAAACATTCAGTACTTC.

This clonotype has only a few counts. The rearrangement links TRBV5-1 to TRBJ2-6, with a weak D call TRBD1 (6 bases). Trimming pared 4 bases from V and 0 bases from J, leaving 11 bases between. Germline loops: CDR1 SGHRS, CDR2 YFSETQ. The CDR3 has 16 residues. CDR3 protein: CASSMGHRSGANVLTF. CDR3 nucleotide sequence: TGCGCCAGCAGCATGGGACATCGCTCTGGGGCCAACGTCCTGACTTTC.

J is TRBJ2-7 and V is TRBV12-3 or TRBV12-4; D gene unclear. The CDR3 covers 12 residues. Trimming took off 4 bases at V and 0 bases at J, with 4 bases between the two ends. The CDR3, as DNA: TGTGCCAGCAGTTCGAACTCCTACGAGCAGTACTTC. Protein: CASSSNSYEQYF.

This clonotype occurred many times. V gene TRBV5-6 combines with J gene TRBJ2-1, with TRBD1 identical over 11 bases. Germline V gives CDR1 SGHDT, CDR2 YYEEEE. The junction had 4 bases not matched to a gene; V was cut back by 5 bases and J by 6 bases. The CDR3 length is 14 residues. The chain's CDR3 is CASRGTGGFNEQFF. For the CDR3, the DNA is TGTGCCAGCAGAGGGACAGGGGGTTTCAATGAGCAGTTCTTC.

Details on this clonotype: A single base separates this from a much larger clone, so it may be a read error. The chain carries TRBV12-3 or TRBV12-4 and TRBJ2-1; TRBD2 matches at 8 bases. The CDR3 consists of 15 residues. DNA of the CDR3: TGTGCCAGCGGTTTCCAAAGCGGGAGAGCCGATGAGCAGTTCTTC. Encoded protein: CASGFQSGRADEQFF.